The clone carrying this T cell receptor (beta chain) was seen ten or more times. The antigen is undetermined. The authors built TCR beta libraries using iRepertoire HTBI primers and Arm-PCR of CDR3 regions. TCRdb processed the multiplex PCR reads anew with MiXCR; each CDR3 protein has one entry. The profile shows some 400,000 distinct CDR3 sequences, about 15% of them singletons. This specimen belongs to a study of regulatory T cells in long-lasting Graves disease. V was trimmed by 5 bases and J by 8 bases, leaving 10 bases between them. The germline V gene has CDR1 SGHNT and CDR2 YENEEA. This CDR3 comprises 13 residues. Broader study findings: Accuracy was perhaps lowered by the small sample size.

Time point reported: newly diagnosed GD, antithyroid drugs for less than 3 months. The TCR library used RNA extracted from PBMCs. Patients came from an endocrinology department in Xi'an, China. The data also belong to a second study, concerning T cells in Graves' hyperthyroidism and ophthalmopathy.

V usage is TRBV11-3 and J usage is TRBJ1-6, with D possibly being TRBD1 (5 bases). The sequences come from peripheral blood mononuclear cells (PBMCs), collected at new diagnosis, from a patient treated with antithyroid drugs. The clonotype originates from a woman in her twenties or thirties with Graves disease. The CDR3 loop is CASSLGEHSPLHF. DNA for the CDR3: TGTGCCAGCAGCCTGGGGGAACATTCACCCCTCCACTTT.